This TCR beta chain was obtained from a study of cytomegalovirus exposure and HLA in healthy donors. Study-level points and caveats: CMV antigen specificity of three CMV-associated chains was confirmed in vitro. In an earlier analysis, most TCR beta V segments were productive about 87% or about 30% of the time. When analyzed later, the rates of TCR association showed variation by HLA locus, with DRB1 the most and HLA-C the fewest.

About this clone itself: No antigen is known for it.

Germline CDR1 is SGHNT and CDR2 is YYREEE (reference sequence). Trimming removed 2 bases at V and 2 bases at J, with 8 bases between. The CDR3 is made up of 13 amino acids. PCR employed 60 Vbeta and 13 Jbeta primers. The method was immunoSEQ multiplex PCR; TCRdb's version includes in-frame clones alone and lacks a portion of them. The data show approximately 190,000 clones, over 80% seen once. This TCR derives from a man younger than 45 in good health and CMV-seronegative. The gene calls are TRBV5-4 and TRBJ2-7; TRBD2 might be the D (5 bases). The sample comprised PBMCs. CDR3: CASSFSGTYEQYF. CDR3 in DNA: TGTGCCAGCAGCTTTTCCGGGACCTACGAGCAGTACTTC.